The 25 T cell receptor beta chains in this list originate from one sample, sequenced in a study of cytomegalovirus exposure and HLA in healthy donors. PCR used 60 Vbeta primers and 13 Jbeta primers. Profiling relied on immunoSEQ multiplex PCR, and the TCRdb table lists in-frame clones only, not all of them. The sample includes 160,000 or so clones, around four fifths of them seen just once. The sequenced sample was PBMCs. Receptors originate from a man aged 18 to 30 in good health and CMV-seronegative.

The V gene is TRBV28, the J gene TRBJ2-1; D gene unclear. V was shortened by 1 base and J by 10 bases, with 8 bases between the two germline ends. Germline V CDR1 and CDR2: MDHEN, SYDVKM. The CDR3 length is 12 residues. CDR3: CASSLSGAEQFF. Here the CDR3 DNA reads TGTGCCAGCAGTTTATCGGGTGCCGAGCAGTTCTTC.

This clone was counted only a few times. This rearrangement joins TRBV28 to TRBJ1-2; D remains ambiguous. CDR1 MDHEN and CDR2 SYDVKM come from the germline V gene. The CDR3 has 14 amino acids. V dropped 7 bases and J dropped 5 bases, with 17 bases sitting between them. As DNA, the CDR3 is TGTGCCAGCACCCTACACGACCGCGGATATGGCTACACCTTC. Translation gives CASTLHDRGYGYTF.

V is TRBV11-2 and J is TRBJ1-3; TRBD1 is a possible D gene (5 bases). V was shortened by 4 bases and J by 0 bases, with 16 bases between the two germline ends. The length of the CDR3 is 17 residues. Germline-derived CDR1 and CDR2 are SGHAT and FQNNGV. DNA of the CDR3: TGTGCCAGCAGCTCCTGGGGGGGACGGGTCTCTGGAAACACCATATATTTT. Translating gives CASSSWGGRVSGNTIYF.

The chain has TRBV18 and TRBJ2-7, with D maybe TRBD2 (5 bases). CDR1 KGHSH and CDR2 LQKENI come from the germline V gene. V gave up 3 bases and J gave up 2 bases, with 17 bases separating them. The length of the CDR3 is 16 residues. The CDR3 sequence is CASSPNGADPTYEQYF. The CDR3 DNA reads TGTGCCAGCTCACCCAACGGAGCGGACCCCACCTACGAGCAGTACTTC.

The chain joins TRBV4-1 to TRBJ2-3; 9 nucleotides match TRBD2. The length of the CDR3 is 16 residues. The V gene end was trimmed by 0 bases and the J gene end by 5 bases; junction bases not matched to a gene: 6. CDR1 is MGHRA, CDR2 YSYEKL, per germline. The CDR3 loop is CASSQDASGTKDTQYF. In nucleotides, the CDR3 is TGCGCCAGCAGCCAAGATGCTAGCGGGACTAAAGATACGCAGTATTTT.

This clone appeared once. The chain has TRBV18 and TRBJ1-2, with D possibly being TRBD1 (5 bases). Per germline, CDR1 KGHSH and CDR2 LQKENI. Trimming left V 6 bases short and J 3 bases short, with 17 bases between. The CDR3 covers 15 residues. The CDR3 spells CASSPAGRGYYGYTF. Written as DNA, the CDR3 is TGTGCCAGCTCCCCGGCAGGGAGGGGTTACTATGGCTACACCTTC.

V and J are TRBV5-6 and TRBJ2-7; 9 bases line up with TRBD1. Unmatched junction bases numbered 1, after V lost 2 bases and J lost 4 bases. Germline-derived CDR1 and CDR2 are SGHDT and YYEEEE. This CDR3 is 13 amino acids long. CDR3 sequence reads: CASSFDRGYEQYF. The DNA of the CDR3 is TGTGCCAGCAGCTTCGACAGGGGGTACGAGCAGTACTTC.

The chain couples TRBV5-8 to TRBJ2-3; possibly TRBD2 for D (5 bases). CDR1 SGHTS and CDR2 YDEGEE come from the germline V gene. This CDR3 comprises 14 residues. Trimming cost V 0 bases and J 6 bases, with 11 bases left between them. DNA for the CDR3: TGTGCCAGCAGCTTGGGTCGGGGTCGGGATACGCAGTATTTT. Residues: CASSLGRGRDTQYF. The full variable domain, completed using reference TRBV5-8 and TRBJ2-3, is EAGVTQSPTHLIKTRGQQATLRCSPISGHTSVYWYQQALGLGLQFLLWYDEGEERNRGNFPPRFSGRQFPNYSSELNVNALELEDSALYLCASSLGRGRDTQYFGPGTRLTVL.

The genes are TRBV27 and TRBJ2-2, with D possibly matching TRBD1 (6 bases). In germline, CDR1 is MNHEY, CDR2 SMNVEV (reference sequence). Trimming removed 3 bases from V and 5 bases from J, with 13 bases in between. This CDR3 is 15 amino acids long. The CDR3 nucleotides read TGTGCCAGCAGTTTGATCAACAGGGTAACCGGGGAGCTGTTTTTT. It translates to CASSLINRVTGELFF.

Points on this clone: The sample has other DNA sequences that encode this CDR3 too. The chain combines TRBV4-1 with TRBJ2-7; 9 positions match TRBD1. V lost 1 base and J lost 2; bases outside the gene matches: 0. The CDR3 runs 14 residues. Germline loops: CDR1 MGHRA, CDR2 YSYEKL. CDR3 protein: CASSQGQGAYEQYF. CDR3 coding DNA: TGCGCCAGCAGCCAAGGACAGGGGGCCTACGAGCAGTACTTC.

A few counts support this clone. The CDR3 protein is CASSATGITRAEQYF. The CDR3 DNA follows: TGTGCCAGCAGTGCGACAGGGATAACTAGGGCCGAGCAGTACTTC. V and J are TRBV6-5 and TRBJ2-7; TRBD1 matches 7 bases. Germline values: CDR1 MNHEY, CDR2 SVGAGI. V shed 5 bases, J shed 6 bases, and the junction held 13 bases outside the gene matches. The CDR3 runs 15 residues.

This chain links TRBV5-1 with TRBJ2-5; 11 bases are a match to TRBD1. The CDR3 length is 14 residues. J lost 11 bases, V lost 2 bases, and 8 bases had no gene match. Germline V gene lookup returns CDR1 SGHRS and CDR2 YFSETQ. Here the CDR3 reads CASSFGQGAREQYF. Written as DNA, the CDR3 is TGCGCCAGCAGCTTTGGACAGGGGGCGAGGGAGCAGTACTTC.

The gene calls are TRBV6-4 and TRBJ1-1; D not resolved. The CDR3 contains 13 residues. V was cut by 6 bases and J by 1 base, with 9 bases left in between. CDR1 is MRHNA, CDR2 SNTAGT, per germline. The CDR3 bases are TGTGCCAGCAGCGAGGTGGCGAACACTGAAGCTTTCTTT. It encodes CASSEVANTEAFF.

The rearrangement joins TRBV12-5 to TRBJ2-7; D possibly corresponds to TRBD2 (5 bases). Germline V gives CDR1 LGHNT, CDR2 FRNRAP. V was trimmed by 3 bases and J by 6 bases, leaving 15 bases between them. This CDR3 contains 14 residues. Here the CDR3 reads CASGLGLPRGEQYF. DNA of the CDR3: TGTGCTAGTGGTTTAGGCCTTCCCCGGGGCGAGCAGTACTTC.

V gene TRBV7-2 combines with J gene TRBJ2-5, with D maybe TRBD2 (7 bases). Germline CDR1 and CDR2: SGHTA and FQGNSA. This CDR3 is built from 14 residues. The V end lost 8 bases, the J end lost 6 bases, and 19 bases lay between the germline ends. The CDR3 DNA reads as TGTGCCAGCCACGTGGGAGGGGGGGGACAGACCCAGTACTTC. This translates into CASHVGGGGQTQYF.

V usage is TRBV5-6 and J usage is TRBJ1-1, with 10 bases fitting TRBD1. Germline V CDR1 and CDR2: SGHDT, YYEEEE. The CDR3 has 15 amino acids. The V segment lost 1 base and the J segment 4 bases; nucleotides outside the gene matches: 4. The CDR3 here is CASSLMGTGATEAFF. The DNA of the CDR3 is TGTGCCAGCAGCTTGATGGGGACAGGGGCCACTGAAGCTTTCTTT.

V is TRBV5-4 and J is TRBJ2-2; unclear D gene. The length of the CDR3 is 15 residues. V lost 1 base to trimming and J lost 7 bases, with 14 bases between them. CDR1 and CDR2 (germline): SGHNT, YYREEE (reference sequence). The chain's CDR3 is CASSLFGPEDGELFF. The CDR3 DNA reads TGTGCCAGCAGCTTGTTCGGCCCCGAGGACGGGGAGCTGTTTTTT.

To note about this clone: The same CDR3 is also encoded by other DNA sequences in this sample. V usage is TRBV27 and J usage is TRBJ2-1; the match to TRBD2 covers 7 bases. Germline V lookup: CDR1 MNHEY, CDR2 SMNVEV (reference sequence). V gave up 5 bases and J gave up 5 bases; unmatched junction bases: 3. The CDR3 is made up of 13 amino acids. The CDR3, as DNA: TGTGCCAGCAGTCCAAGCGGGAACAATGAGCAGTTCTTC. Encoded protein: CASSPSGNNEQFF.

This clone was seen a handful of times. This chain uses TRBV7-9 with TRBJ1-1, with unresolved D. V was shortened by 2 bases and J by 0 bases, with 7 bases between the two germline ends. This CDR3 has 14 residues. Germline loops: CDR1 SEHNR, CDR2 FQNEAQ (reference sequence). The CDR3 here is CASSLQSLNTEAFF. Written as DNA, the CDR3 is TGTGCCAGCAGCTTACAGTCGCTGAACACTGAAGCTTTCTTT.

V is TRBV6-1 and J is TRBJ1-1; D gene ambiguous. V was shortened by 1 base and J by 0 bases, with 6 bases between the two germline ends. Germline CDR1 MNHNS, CDR2 SASEGT. The CDR3 runs to 14 residues. The CDR3 DNA sequence: TGTGCCAGCAGTGAAGGGCAGATGAACACTGAAGCTTTCTTT. This gives the protein CASSEGQMNTEAFF.

The chain has TRBV7-9 and TRBJ1-2, with 9 bases matching TRBD1. With V trimmed by 5 bases and J by 0 bases, 4 bases remained unmatched. The CDR3 is 15 residues long. Per germline, CDR1 SEHNR and CDR2 FQNEAQ (reference sequence). The CDR3 DNA is TGTGCCAGCAGCACGGGACAGGGAGCTAACTATGGCTACACCTTC. Encoded protein: CASSTGQGANYGYTF.

This rearrangement joins TRBV11-2 to TRBJ2-3, with 10 bases aligning to TRBD2. The CDR3 is made up of 19 amino acids. V shed 7 bases and J 6 bases; nucleotides not matched to a gene: 22. The germline gives CDR1 SGHAT, CDR2 FQNNGV. The CDR3 here is CASMRGQIISGRARDTQYF. The CDR3 DNA reads TGTGCCAGCATGAGGGGACAGATCATAAGCGGGAGGGCCCGGGATACGCAGTATTTT.

The chain links TRBV11-2 to TRBJ2-5; no clear D. There are 13 residues in the CDR3. Trimming left V 1 base short and J 2 bases short, with 5 bases between. Germline-derived CDR1 and CDR2 are SGHAT and FQNNGV. The CDR3 sequence: CASSLGQQETQYF. The CDR3 DNA sequence: TGTGCCAGCAGCTTAGGGCAACAAGAGACCCAGTACTTC.

The rearrangement joins TRBV23-1 to TRBJ2-1, with 7 bases matching TRBD2. TRBV23-1 is given ORF status, its function remaining uncertain. Trimming at V came to 4 bases and at J to 2 bases, leaving 11 bases not matched to a gene. The CDR3 contains 17 residues. For the CDR3, the DNA is TGCGCCAGCAGTCTCTTGGAGCTAGCGGATCCCTACAATGAGCAGTTCTTC. As protein: CASSLLELADPYNEQFF.

This chain links TRBV27 with TRBJ1-5, with no clear D. Germline CDR1 and CDR2: MNHEY and SMNVEV (reference sequence). The V end lost 4 bases, the J end lost 7 bases, and 14 bases lay between the germline ends. The CDR3 extends over 14 amino acids. CDR3 DNA sequence: TGTGCCAGCAGTTGGGGAGCGGGGTTCCAGCCCCAGCATTTT. Its translation: CASSWGAGFQPQHF.